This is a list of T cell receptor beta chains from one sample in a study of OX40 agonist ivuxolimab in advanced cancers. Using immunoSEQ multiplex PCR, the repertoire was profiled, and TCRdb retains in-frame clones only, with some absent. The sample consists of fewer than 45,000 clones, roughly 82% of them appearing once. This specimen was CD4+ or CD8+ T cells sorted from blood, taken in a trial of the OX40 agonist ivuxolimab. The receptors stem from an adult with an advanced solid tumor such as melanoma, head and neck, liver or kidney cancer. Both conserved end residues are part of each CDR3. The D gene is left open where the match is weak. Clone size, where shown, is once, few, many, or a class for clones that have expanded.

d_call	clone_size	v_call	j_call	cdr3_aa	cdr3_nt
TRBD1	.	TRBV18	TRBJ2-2	CASSPRTGSTGELFF	TGTGCCAGCTCACCCCGGACAGGGAGTACCGGGGAGCTGTTTTTT
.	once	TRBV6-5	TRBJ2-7	CASSLSGTYEQYF	TGTGCCAGCAGCCTTAGCGGAACTTACGAGCAGTACTTC
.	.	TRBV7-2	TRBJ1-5	CASSLYSQPQHF	TGTGCCAGCAGCTTATATAGTCAGCCCCAGCATTTT
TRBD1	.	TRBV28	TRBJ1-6	CASSSHRGANSPLHF	TGTGCCAGCAGTTCGCACAGGGGGGCTAATTCACCCCTCCACTTT
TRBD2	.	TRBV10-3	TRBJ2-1	CATGTSGGPDEQFF	TGTGCCACAGGGACTAGCGGGGGGCCCGATGAGCAGTTCTTC
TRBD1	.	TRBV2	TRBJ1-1	CASNRQGAQNTEAFF	TGTGCCAGCAATCGACAGGGGGCGCAGAACACTGAAGCTTTCTTT
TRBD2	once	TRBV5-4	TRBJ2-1	CASSASGTSGRGQQFF	TGTGCCAGCAGCGCCTCCGGGACTAGCGGGAGAGGGCAGCAGTTCTTC
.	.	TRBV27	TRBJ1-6	CASTSDRVLHF	TGTGCCAGCACTAGCGACCGGGTCCTCCACTTT
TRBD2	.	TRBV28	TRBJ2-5	CASSFVAGGRQTQYF	TGTGCCAGCAGTTTTGTGGCGGGAGGTCGTCAGACCCAGTACTTC
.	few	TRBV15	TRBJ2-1	CATSPGMISLWNEQFF	TGTGCCACCAGTCCCGGTATGATCTCCTTGTGGAATGAGCAGTTCTTC
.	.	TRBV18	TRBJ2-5	CASSPAQETQYF	TGTGCCAGCTCACCAGCCCAAGAGACCCAGTACTTC
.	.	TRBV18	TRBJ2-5	CASSRTPQETQYF	TGTGCCAGCTCCCGAACCCCCCAAGAGACCCAGTACTTC
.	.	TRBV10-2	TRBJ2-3	CASSVFADGSDTQYF	TGCGCCAGCAGTGTTTTTGCAGATGGGTCAGATACGCAGTATTTT
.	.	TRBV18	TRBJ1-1	CASSTQRASGGPEAFF	TGTGCCAGCTCAACCCAGAGGGCGTCGGGGGGCCCTGAAGCTTTCTTT
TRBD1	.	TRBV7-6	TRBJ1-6	CASSLGGQGSSPLHF	TGTGCCAGCAGCTTAGGTGGACAGGGAAGCTCACCCCTCCACTTT
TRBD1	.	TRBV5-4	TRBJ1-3	CASSLTGGKPGNTIYF	TGTGCCAGCAGCTTGACAGGGGGGAAGCCTGGAAACACCATATATTTT
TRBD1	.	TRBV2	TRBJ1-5	CASRDRFGQPQHF	TGTGCCAGCAGGGACAGGTTTGGTCAGCCCCAGCATTTT
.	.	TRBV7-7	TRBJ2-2	CASSLQTNTGELFF	TGTGCTAGCAGCTTACAGACGAACACCGGGGAGCTGTTTTTT
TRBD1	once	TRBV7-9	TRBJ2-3	CASSWGQPDTQYF	TGCGCCAGCAGCTGGGGACAGCCAGATACGCAGTATTTT
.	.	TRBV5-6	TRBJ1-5	CASSLAGGASQPQHF	TGTGCCAGCAGCTTGGCAGGTGGGGCCAGTCAGCCCCAGCATTTT
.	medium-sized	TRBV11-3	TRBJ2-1	CASSPNAWNNEQFF	TGTGCCAGCAGCCCTAACGCCTGGAACAATGAGCAGTTCTTC
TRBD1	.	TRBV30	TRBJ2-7	CAWSVPGQGDYEQYF	TGTGCCTGGAGTGTACCGGGACAGGGAGACTACGAGCAGTACTTC
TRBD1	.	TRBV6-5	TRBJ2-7	CASSYPGQGAHEQYF	TGTGCCAGCAGTTATCCGGGACAGGGGGCCCACGAGCAGTACTTC
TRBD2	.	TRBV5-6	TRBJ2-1	CASSEGLAGVSEQFF	TGTGCCAGCAGCGAGGGACTAGCGGGAGTGAGTGAGCAGTTCTTC
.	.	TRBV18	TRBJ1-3	CASFLPTTGYGNTIYF	TGTGCCAGCTTCCTCCCGACGACAGGTTATGGAAACACCATATATTTT
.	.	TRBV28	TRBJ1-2	CASSLKELRQSYTF	TGTGCCAGCAGTTTAAAAGAATTAAGGCAGTCCTACACCTTC
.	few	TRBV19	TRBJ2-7	CASSTGTGKHEQYF	TGTGCCAGTAGTACGGGTACAGGGAAACACGAGCAGTACTTC
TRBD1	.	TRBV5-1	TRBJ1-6	CASSMGQEKGLFPLHF	TGCGCCAGCAGCATGGGACAGGAGAAAGGGTTGTTTCCCCTCCACTTT
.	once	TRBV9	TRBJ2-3	CASSVIPRGDTQYF	TGTGCCAGCAGCGTAATACCACGGGGGGATACGCAGTATTTT
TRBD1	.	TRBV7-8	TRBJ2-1	CASSLRTGVYNEQFF	TGTGCCAGCAGCTTAAGGACAGGGGTCTACAATGAGCAGTTCTTC
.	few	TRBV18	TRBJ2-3	CASSPIPSNEVDTQYF	TGTGCCAGCTCACCAATTCCCAGCAATGAGGTCGATACGCAGTATTTT
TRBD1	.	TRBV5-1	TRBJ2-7	CASSLLQGGIYEQYF	TGCGCCAGCAGCTTGTTACAGGGGGGTATCTACGAGCAGTACTTC
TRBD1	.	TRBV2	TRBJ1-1	CASRPRQGSTEAFF	TGTGCCAGCAGGCCAAGACAGGGGAGCACTGAAGCTTTCTTT